This T cell receptor beta chain appears in the sequencing data of a study of cytomegalovirus exposure and HLA in healthy donors (dated by TCRdb to 2016 to 2017). Regarding the research as a whole: In an earlier analysis of around 540 of the donors, around 290 Gb of sequence data and 95 million to 130 million unique TCR beta sequences from roughly 190 million T cells were reported. An early release covering roughly 600 HLA-typed donors comprised about 290 gigabases of sequencing data and around 80 million unique TCR sequences. Of the 300 to 500 genotyped donors, roughly 80% were placed in the genetic ancestry cluster associated with self-reported Caucasian donors. The study was designed to test whether signatures of past pathogen exposure could be identified by cataloging public T cell receptors. The T cell repertoires of 670 or so subjects were profiled by immunosequencing and related to cytomegalovirus serostatus. In addition to the first cohort of 650 to 750 subjects, a separate validation cohort of 120 different subjects was used. To predict cytomegalovirus infection status, the study combined high-throughput TCR immunosequencing, statistical association of individual TCRs with disease status, and machine learning. A later analysis re-analyzed previously published TCR beta repertoires from several hundred donors and added high-resolution HLA genotyping to study TCR occurrence patterns. The later analysis used no new phenotypic data to find candidate immune exposures, relying instead on TCR beta sequences and their occurrence across donors. In an earlier analysis of roughly 580 of the donors, high-throughput TCR beta sequencing was used to judge whether each TCR beta V gene segment behaved as functional or pseudogenic. Alongside the repertoire data, information on donor age, sex, ethnicity and CMV serostatus was compiled. A later genetic analysis used genome-wide SNP genotypes for about 60% of the roughly 700 donors, treating that subset as a discovery cohort. All discovery cohort repertoires had been generated on a single sequencing platform. HLA typing included class I and class II loci at four-digit resolution. Typing coverage varied by locus: roughly 620-640 donors for A, B, C, DRB1 and DQB1; more than 500 for DQA1; more than 600 for DPA1; approximately 470 for DPB1. Because of strong linkage in the cohort, four to six DR-DQ haplotypes were treated as single units for association and clustering. Among 398 genotyped donors of the cohort, an average of 235,054 unique TCR beta nucleotide sequences were sequenced per donor, about a sixth of them non-productive. The paper's findings and limits, for the study overall: The sequencing pipeline was judged likely to have produced a cluster of highly shared sequence variants as a technical artifact. An association between a missense DCLRE1C variant and V-gene and J-gene trimming of TCR beta chains was found in a later genetic analysis and replicated in an independent cohort. When HLA alleles, especially DR and DQ, strongly co-occurred, attributing TCR associations to individual alleles was difficult. The authors suggested that the approach could potentially be generalized to other disease states and immunological phenotypes. In a later analysis, HLA-associated TCR beta chains showed more clonal expansion and lower generation probabilities than non-associated chains that were equally common. While some public TCRs were present in many individuals, most TCR sequences turned up only very rarely across donors. A further reported finding was that TCR beta sequences accurately predicted the HLA-A and HLA-B alleles for most subjects in the first cohort. A total of fewer than 200 TCR beta chains were listed by the study as associated with cytomegalovirus. Correlated functional status among segregating V segments might be attributable to linkage disequilibrium, but an unknown experimental factor could not be ruled out. Because counts were too low, some 17 rarely observed V segments, including chromosome 9 orphons, were excluded from the earlier analysis of 587 of the donors. Compared with the roughly 720-donor mean, donors in an Asian-associated ancestry cluster had fewer N-insertions in productive TCRs, according to a later genetic analysis. In vitro tests confirmed that a few of the cytomegalovirus-associated TCR beta chains recognize cytomegalovirus antigens. This cohort had only TCR beta chains sequenced, and the lack of alpha or paired-chain data limited which features could be detected. The classifier was reported to diagnose cytomegalovirus status with high specificity and sensitivity in both the original cohort and the validation cohort. For the cohort, immune exposure information was limited to CMV serostatus. In a later analysis, several top co-occurrence clusters were reported to appear linked to parvovirus B19, influenza, CMV and Epstein-Barr virus. Because HLA typing was missing for some donors at each locus, association tests included only the typed subset. A later analysis found that TCR association rates varied across HLA loci, with DRB1 alleles showing the most associated TCRs and HLA-C alleles the fewest. An earlier analysis of approximately 500 of the donors showed that most TCR beta V segments appeared in productive rearrangements either about 90% or about 30% of the time, which broadly matched IMGT annotations. Roughly uniform sequencing depth across donors was assumed in presence/absence analyses, although this assumption may not hold. A later analysis associated about 17,000 TCR beta sequences with specific HLA alleles at a false discovery rate of 0.05. Some IMGT-functional V segments, including TRBV6-2 and TRBV6-3, could not be distinguished by the 87-base-pair reads and were therefore excluded. According to a later analysis, most CMV-associated TCR beta chains appeared to be HLA-restricted, and the HLA associations seemed to be driven largely by CMV exposure.

The method behind the library was the immunoSEQ multiplex PCR assay. A mixture of 60 forward primers for TCR Vbeta segments and 13 reverse primers for TCR Jbeta segments was used in the multiplex PCR. The CDR3 region of rearranged TCR beta genes was amplified from genomic DNA with a multiplex PCR assay. Amplified TCR beta libraries were sequenced as 87-base-pair reads on the Illumina HiSeq System. The authors' analysis ran thus. In a later analysis, tens of millions of unique TCR beta chains were counted across the 666 repertoires, and roughly 9.9 million of these chains were shared by at least two donors. To remove PCR and sequencing errors, raw reads were error-corrected and collapsed into unique sequences using a nearest-neighbor algorithm that merged closely related sequences. To assign V, D and J gene segments, CDR3 sequences were aligned to IMGT reference sequences. Each retained sequence needed at least a six-nucleotide match to both a V gene segment and a J gene segment. A rearrangement counted as productive if the CDR3 had no stop codons and remained in frame with V and J, and every other rearrangement counted as non-productive. CDR3 was defined according to IMGT convention as the region running from the second conserved V-encoded cysteine to the conserved J-encoded phenylalanine. In an earlier analysis of around 640 of the donors, sequences lacking an unambiguous match to a single V gene segment were excluded. An earlier analysis of about 600 of the donors called V segments functional above 56.7% productive rearrangements and segregating when the between-donor standard deviation exceeded 5%. A statistical classification framework was built to diagnose cytomegalovirus status from the catalog of TCR beta chain sequences. In a later analysis, TCR nucleotide sequences were compared against IMGT/GENE-DB human TR gene sequences so that V and J genes could be assigned. A later analysis assigned CDR3 sequences and most-parsimonious VDJ recombination scenarios with the TCRdist pipeline. A later analysis defined each TCR beta chain by its CDR3 amino acid sequence plus V-gene family, and excluded reads lacking a unique V-gene family. As a way to deal with suspected cross-contamination and a sequencing artifact, a later analysis dropped more than 500 nucleotide sequences that were highly shared and had low generation probability. In a later analysis, a clonal expansion index was calculated for each public chain from normalized within-repertoire ranks of inferred template counts. In a later analysis, generation probabilities were computed using a VDJ recombination model fitted to out-of-frame rearrangements, and the results were checked against IGoR. A later analysis scored TCR-TCR, TCR-HLA and TCR-CMV co-occurrence with hypergeometric tests, applying a repertoire-size bias correction to TCR pairs. In a later analysis, false discovery rates were estimated by permuting HLA or CMV assignments 20 times. In a later analysis, co-occurring TCRs were grouped using DBSCAN, with TCRdist sequence similarity added in when clustering inside HLA-allele-positive subsets. For co-occurrence clustering, repertoires with fewer than 30,000 or more than 120,000 public chains were excluded, along with four or five repertoires with anomalous nucleotide sharing. The table was pulled from immuneACCESS by TCRdb, which kept in-frame rearrangements only. Such tables lose some clones; where checked, under half of the loss comes from unresolved V genes, and the rest has no known cause. V, J and clone size are taken as reported in that table, and D and trimming were inferred from the DNA itself. This sample is represented by about 160,000 clones; roughly 77% of them were singletons. The ten most abundant clones make up approximately 3.7% of the sample.

The cohort consisted of hundreds of healthy bone marrow donors. At the time of sampling, every cohort member was nominally healthy, though immune exposures that went unrecorded were likely present. The donor tested CMV seropositive and was one of the 289 seropositive cohort members. Each donor provided a peripheral blood sample, and peripheral blood mononuclear cells were used for TCR beta sequencing. Genomic DNA was extracted from the blood cell samples with the Qiagen DNeasy Blood Extraction Kit. Taken from cysteine to phenylalanine, the CDR3 has 13 residues. Only the CDR3 portion is preserved as DNA: 39 bases, with reading frame beginning at the first base. Deletion took 2 bases off V and 6 bases off J, with a span of 10 bases between the germline ends. About this clone: The specificity of this receptor is unknown. Nothing much larger sits one base from this clone, and base qualities are not available.

The specimen was PBMCs. The chain is made from TRBV23-1 and TRBJ1-2, with TRBD1 tentatively as D gene (6 bases match). TRBV23-1 counts as an open reading frame of uncertain function. This TCR was recovered from a man aged 25-45 years in good health and CMV-seropositive. The DNA reads TGCGCCAGCAGTCAACCAACAGGGCATGGCTACACCTTC. Translated, it gives CASSQPTGHGYTF.